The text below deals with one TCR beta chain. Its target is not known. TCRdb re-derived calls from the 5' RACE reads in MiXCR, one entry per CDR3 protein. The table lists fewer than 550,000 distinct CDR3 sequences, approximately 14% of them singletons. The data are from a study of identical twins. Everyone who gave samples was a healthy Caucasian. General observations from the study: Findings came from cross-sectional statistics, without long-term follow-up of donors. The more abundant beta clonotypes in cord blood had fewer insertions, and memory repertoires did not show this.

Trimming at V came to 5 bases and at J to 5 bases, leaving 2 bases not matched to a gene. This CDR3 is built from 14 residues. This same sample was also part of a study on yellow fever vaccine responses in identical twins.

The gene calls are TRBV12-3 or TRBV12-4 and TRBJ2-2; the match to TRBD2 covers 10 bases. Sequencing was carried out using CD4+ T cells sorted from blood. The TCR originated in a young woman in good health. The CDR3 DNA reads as TGTGCCAGCAGTAGCGGGGGGGCAACCGGGGAGCTGTTTTTT. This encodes CASSSGGATGELFF.